These 29 T cell receptor beta chains originate from one sample sequenced in a study of blood T cell repertoires in COVID-19 (dated by TCRdb to about 2020). Library method: the immunoSEQ multiplex PCR assay. Here the immuneACCESS table is served through TCRdb, limited to in-frame sequences with V and J called. Missing clones are a known gap in these copies; in checked studies unresolved V genes cover under half, and the rest lacks a known reason. This sample comprises fewer than 250,000 clones, roughly four fifths of them detected only once. Of the sample, 2% to 3% falls within the top ten clones. The sequencing sample was made of peripheral blood. These receptors were taken from a woman aged 40 to 50 with active or convalescent COVID-19.

This clone was seen once. The genes are TRBV10-3 and TRBJ1-2; 7 bases agree with TRBD1. The CDR3 length is 13 residues. Losses at the gene ends were 8 bases for V and 3 bases for J; bases not matched to a gene: 6. Germline assignment: CDR1 ENHRY and CDR2 SYGVKD. In DNA form, the CDR3 reads TGTGCCATCGTCGGGACAGCAGACTATGGCTACACCTTC. It is translated as CAIVGTADYGYTF.

The gene calls are TRBV9 and TRBJ1-3; 8 nucleotides agree with TRBD1. V lost 2 bases to trimming and J lost 2 bases; unmatched junction nucleotides: 6. Germline CDR1 is SGDLS and CDR2 is YYNGEE. The CDR3 is 16 residues long. The chain's CDR3 is CASSVQDRATGNTIYF. Here the CDR3 DNA reads TGTGCCAGCAGCGTCCAGGACAGGGCTACTGGAAACACCATATATTTT.

This clone was detected a few times. The chain joins TRBV4-1 to TRBJ1-1, with D possibly being TRBD1 (5 bases). V was pared by 1 base and J by 5 bases, with 14 bases between. Germline V CDR1 and CDR2: MGHRA, YSYEKL. The CDR3 loop spans 15 amino acids. In DNA, the CDR3 is TGCGCCAGCAGCCAAGGGTCCGGGGGGGGAACTGAAGCTTTCTTT. Its protein product is CASSQGSGGGTEAFF.

The chain combines TRBV4-2 with TRBJ1-1; 9 positions match TRBD1. The V gene end was trimmed by 4 bases and the J gene end by 4 bases; junction bases not matched to a gene: 7. The germline V gene encodes CDR1 LGHNA and CDR2 YNFKEQ. CDR3 size: 15 residues. CDR3 nucleotide sequence: TGTGCCAGCAGCCGTAGACAGGGGGAGGGCACTGAAGCTTTCTTT. Translation gives CASSRRQGEGTEAFF.

The genes are TRBV6-5 and TRBJ2-5; D may be TRBD1 (5 bases). Deletions cut 4 bases from V and 3 bases from J, with 15 bases between. Per germline, CDR1 MNHEY and CDR2 SVGAGI. CDR3 size: 15 residues. CDR3 DNA sequence: TGTGCCAGCAGTTTGCCCCGGACACGGAAAGAGACCCAGTACTTC. This encodes CASSLPRTRKETQYF.

The J gene is TRBJ1-1, the V gene TRBV7-3, with 10 bases identical to TRBD1. This CDR3 contains 13 residues. CDR1 is SGHTA and CDR2 is FQGTGA in the germline V gene. Trimming removed 5 bases from V and 4 bases from J; junction bases left unmatched: 1. The CDR3 DNA sequence: TGTGCCAGCAGCCGGACAGGGGGCACTGAAGCTTTCTTT. Its protein product is CASSRTGGTEAFF.

The V gene is TRBV24-1, the J gene TRBJ2-5, with 8 positions matching TRBD2. The V segment lost 7 bases and the J segment 13 bases; nucleotides outside the gene matches: 13. The CDR3 covers 13 residues. The germline V gene has CDR1 KGHDR and CDR2 SFDVKD. CDR3 coding DNA: TGTGCCACCAGCCAGACGGGAGGGCCCCGCGCGTACTTC. Encoded protein: CATSQTGGPRAYF.

This chain connects TRBV24-1 to TRBJ2-5, with D possibly being TRBD1 (5 bases). This CDR3 spans 12 amino acids. Germline V CDR1 and CDR2: KGHDR, SFDVKD. The V gene lost 6 bases and the J gene lost 7 bases, with 11 bases spanning the gap. The CDR3 nucleotides are TGTGCCACCAGTAGGGGCCATGGGACCCAGTACTTC. Translating gives CATSRGHGTQYF.

This rearrangement joins TRBV6-5 to TRBJ1-2; D gene ambiguous. CDR3 length equals 15 residues. Germline V gives CDR1 MNHEY, CDR2 SVGAGI. Between the trimmed V and J ends, which lost 6 bases and 4 bases, there was a span of 18 bases. CDR3 DNA: TGTGCCAGCAGCCCCACCCCTCGACAATTCTATGGCTACACCTTC. Protein sequence: CASSPTPRQFYGYTF.

The J gene is TRBJ1-2, the V gene TRBV24-1, with 11 bases matching TRBD1. Germline V gives CDR1 KGHDR, CDR2 SFDVKD. The CDR3 is 16 residues long. V gave up 5 bases and J gave up 2 bases; unmatched junction bases: 6. CDR3 bases: TGTGCCACCAGTGGCCCGGACAGGGGGCAGAACTATGGCTACACCTTC. Its translation is CATSGPDRGQNYGYTF.

This clone appeared a single time. The CDR3 region has the DNA TGTGCCAGCCGCCCCGGGAGACAGAACACCGGGGAGCTGTTTTTT. It translates to CASRPGRQNTGELFF. The rearrangement links TRBV9 to TRBJ2-2; D might be TRBD2 (6 bases). V was trimmed by 7 bases and J by 1 base, leaving 14 bases between them. The CDR3 totals 15 residues. Germline V gene data show CDR1 as SGDLS and CDR2 as YYNGEE.

The sample holds one count of this clone. The CDR3, as DNA: TGTGCCAGCAGTTGGGGGGGGGCTGCCTACGAGCAGTACTTC. Its translation is CASSWGGAAYEQYF. The chain combines TRBV27 with TRBJ2-7, with D possibly TRBD2 on 7 matching bases. Trimming removed 4 bases from V and 2 bases from J, with 12 bases in between. Germline CDR1 is MNHEY and CDR2 is SMNVEV (reference sequence). CDR3 size: 14 residues.

In nucleotides, the CDR3 is TGCGCCAGCAGTGTGTTAGCGGGAGCGGGTGAGCAGTTCTTC. Translating it yields CASSVLAGAGEQFF. The chain recombines TRBV10-1 with TRBJ2-1; 9 positions match TRBD2. Germline V lookup: CDR1 WNHNN, CDR2 SYGVQD (reference sequence). With V trimmed by 4 bases and J by 9 bases, 7 bases remained unmatched. This CDR3 comprises 14 residues.

V is TRBV5-1 and J is TRBJ2-5; 14 bases match TRBD2. Germline assignment: CDR1 SGHRS and CDR2 YFSETQ. The CDR3 extends over 17 amino acids. The junction had 6 bases not matched to a gene; V was cut back by 3 bases and J by 2 bases. CDR3 sequence (DNA): TGCGCCAGCAGCTCGGGACTAGCGGGAGTGAGGCAAGAGACCCAGTACTTC. Translating gives CASSSGLAGVRQETQYF. The complete variable domain, with remaining parts taken from reference TRBV5-1 and TRBJ2-5, reads KAGVTQTPRYLIKTRGQQVTLSCSPISGHRSVSWYQQTPGQGLQFLFEYFSETQRNKGNFPGRFSGRQFSNSRSEMNVSTLELGDSALYLCASSSGLAGVRQETQYFGPGTRLLVL.

The rearrangement uses TRBV14 and TRBJ2-5, with 12 nucleotides matching TRBD2. V lost 6 bases to trimming and J lost 3 bases; unmatched junction nucleotides: 5. The CDR3 spans 15 residues. Germline V gene data show CDR1 as SGHDN and CDR2 as FVKESK. CDR3 nucleotides: TGTGCCAGCAGTTACAGACTAGCGGGGGAAGAGACCCAGTACTTC. It is translated as CASSYRLAGEETQYF.

The chain carries TRBV7-9 and TRBJ1-4; TRBD1 might be the D (6 bases). The CDR3 is 16 residues long. The germline V gene has CDR1 SEHNR and CDR2 FQNEAQ (reference sequence). Trimming left V 5 bases short and J 0 bases short, with 13 bases between. CDR3 nucleotide sequence: TGTGCCAGCAGCCGTAGGACAGTTGCAACTAATGAAAAACTGTTTTTT. This translates into CASSRRTVATNEKLFF.

The V call is TRBV6-5, the J call TRBJ1-1; D unclear. Germline-derived CDR1 and CDR2 are MNHEY and SVGAGI. Trimming removed 8 bases at V and 6 bases at J, with 16 bases between. This CDR3 is 13 amino acids long. The chain's CDR3 is CASLEGSGAEAFF. For the CDR3, the DNA is TGTGCCAGCCTCGAGGGAAGTGGGGCTGAAGCTTTCTTT.

This clone has a handful of counts. The chain employs TRBV29-1 and TRBJ1-2; the D gene is possibly TRBD1 (6 bases). Germline assignment: CDR1 SQVTM and CDR2 ANQGSEA. CDR3 length: 15 residues. V gave up 3 bases and J gave up 0 bases, with 14 bases separating them. The CDR3 DNA reads TGCAGCGTTGAGGGGGCAATGGGGGCTAACTATGGCTACACCTTC. It yields the protein CSVEGAMGANYGYTF. Variable domain in full (rest from reference TRBV29-1 and TRBJ1-2): SAVISQKPSRDICQRGTSLTIQCQVDSQVTMMFWYRQQPGQSLTLIATANQGSEATYESGFVIDKFPISRPNLTFSTLTVSNMSPEDSSIYLCSVEGAMGANYGYTFGSGTRLTVV.

V usage is TRBV19 and J usage is TRBJ1-5, with 9 bases matching TRBD1. This CDR3 contains 14 residues. J lost 6 bases, V lost 6 bases, and 6 bases had no gene match. Germline loops: CDR1 LNHDA, CDR2 SQIVND (reference sequence). The CDR3 loop is CASRLTGGIQPQHF. For the CDR3, the DNA is TGTGCCAGTAGGTTAACAGGGGGCATTCAGCCCCAGCATTTT.

The chain recombines TRBV19 with TRBJ1-2; D is unclear. Per the germline V gene, CDR1 is LNHDA and CDR2 is SQIVND (reference sequence). This CDR3 is 14 amino acids long. V was trimmed by 5 bases and J by 4 bases, leaving 14 bases between them. DNA of the CDR3: TGTGCCAGTAGTGTGGAGGGATCTGCCTATGGCTACACCTTC. As protein: CASSVEGSAYGYTF.

The V gene is TRBV2, the J gene TRBJ2-7; D unresolved. Looked up from germline, CDR1 is SNHLY and CDR2 is FYNNEI. This CDR3 has 11 residues. Trimming stripped 4 bases from V and 1 base from J, with 2 bases between. The CDR3 sequence: CASSVSYEQYF. The DNA of the CDR3 is TGTGCCAGCAGTGTATCCTACGAGCAGTACTTC.

This chain uses TRBV7-6 with TRBJ1-4; TRBD1 aligns across 7 bases. Per the germline V gene, CDR1 is SGHVS and CDR2 is FNYEAQ. The CDR3 has 15 amino acids. The trim removed 4 bases at V and 5 bases at J, leaving 7 bases unmatched. The CDR3, as DNA: TGTGCCAGCAGCTCCTTGACAGGGAAGAATGAAAAACTGTTTTTT. Translating it yields CASSSLTGKNEKLFF.

V gene TRBV23-1 combines with J gene TRBJ2-7; 9 bases fit TRBD1. TRBV23-1 has ORF status, its function being uncertain. J gave up 6 bases and V 0 bases, and 6 bases lay outside the gene matches. CDR3 length equals 15 residues. The CDR3 DNA is TGCGCCAGCAGTCAATCTGGACAGGGGCGTGCCGAGCAGTACTTC. It codes for CASSQSGQGRAEQYF.

The J gene is TRBJ1-1, the V gene TRBV5-1, with a tentative D call TRBD1 (6 bases). V was trimmed by 2 bases and J by 4 bases, leaving 6 bases between them. CDR1 and CDR2 from the germline V gene are SGHRS and YFSETQ. This CDR3 contains 12 residues. Here the CDR3 reads CASSLQGTEAFF. The CDR3 region has the DNA TGCGCCAGCAGCTTACAGGGCACTGAAGCTTTCTTT.

This rearrangement joins TRBV6-5 to TRBJ1-1, with D possibly TRBD1 on 5 matching bases. Germline CDR1 is MNHEY and CDR2 is SVGAGI. V was clipped by 8 bases and J by 8 bases, with 21 bases between them. This CDR3 spans 14 amino acids. CDR3: CASEPFMGPVEAFF. CDR3 sequence (DNA): TGTGCCAGCGAACCATTTATGGGGCCGGTCGAAGCTTTCTTT.

The rearrangement links TRBV4-2 to TRBJ2-1; 13 bases are shared with TRBD2. The germline CDR1 and CDR2 sequences are LGHNA and YNFKEQ. The V and J ends lost 4 bases and 8 bases, in that order; junction bases with no gene match: 5. CDR3 length equals 15 residues. This CDR3 is CASSLSGTSGDEQFF. The DNA of the CDR3 is TGTGCCAGCAGCCTATCCGGGACTAGCGGGGATGAGCAGTTCTTC.

The chain links TRBV30 to TRBJ1-5; maybe TRBD1 (5 bases). The germline V and J ends were trimmed by 1 base and 3 bases, with 7 bases remaining between them. This CDR3 is 13 amino acids long. The germline gives CDR1 GTSNPN, CDR2 SVGIG (reference sequence). CDR3: CAWSEGANQPQHF. The CDR3 bases are TGTGCCTGGAGTGAAGGGGCCAATCAGCCCCAGCATTTT.

This chain connects TRBV28 to TRBJ1-6, with D perhaps TRBD1 (5 bases). The CDR3 loop spans 14 amino acids. V was trimmed by 6 bases and J by 7 bases, leaving 13 bases between them. The germline gives CDR1 MDHEN, CDR2 SYDVKM. The chain's CDR3 is CASRMGGLNSPLHF. The CDR3 coding sequence is TGTGCCAGCAGGATGGGGGGTCTCAATTCACCCCTCCACTTT.

V usage is TRBV5-4 and J usage is TRBJ2-1; D is uncertain. Germline CDR1 SGHNT, CDR2 YYREEE (reference sequence). The CDR3 consists of 14 residues. Trimming shortened V by 0 bases and J by 9 bases, and 13 bases separated the two germline ends. The CDR3 sequence: CASSLASARGEQFF. Here the CDR3 DNA reads TGTGCCAGCAGCTTGGCCTCGGCTCGAGGTGAGCAGTTCTTC.